This T cell receptor (beta chain) was identified in a study of vaccination effects on CD4 cells after COVID-19. About the research overall: The vaccine given was either BNT162b2 or mRNA-1273, in two doses.

CDR3 length: 14 amino acids. Looked up from germline, CDR1 is SEHNR and CDR2 is FQNEAQ (reference sequence). V was trimmed by 3 bases and J by 3 bases, leaving 8 bases between them. Sequencing was performed with immunoSEQ multiplex PCR; in TCRdb, only in-frame clones are kept and a portion is missing. The sample holds roughly 35,000 clones, around 78% seen once. Turning to this clone: No antigen is known for it.

Within the ViraFEST assay, antigen-specific CD4+ T cells underwent expansion with viral peptide pools prior to sequencing. It was after 10 days of culture that CD4+ T cells were isolated. Vaccine recipients had no previous SARS-CoV-2 infection; their nucleocapsid antibodies were negative. The TCR comes from a human donor who received a COVID-19 vaccine. The sample in question was CD4+ T cells from PBMCs cultured with HCoV-OC43 spike peptides, obtained before COVID-19 vaccination. Sample subset: HCoV-OC43 spike overlapping peptide pool stimulation. V gene TRBV7-9 combines with J gene TRBJ2-2; D remains ambiguous. The DNA for the CDR3 is TGTGCCAGCAGCTTCTCGGGTTACACCGGGGAGCTGTTTTTT. It yields the protein CASSFSGYTGELFF.